This TCR beta chain was obtained from a study of cytomegalovirus exposure and HLA in healthy donors. At the level of the study: Roughly 180 million T cells yielded 120 million or so unique TCR beta sequences, as an earlier analysis found. Study-level results: Later analysis demonstrated an association between a missense DCLRE1C variant and TCR beta V- and J-gene trimming. In a later analysis, several top co-occurrence clusters appeared linked to parvovirus B19, influenza, CMV and Epstein-Barr virus.

A multiplex PCR was run with 60 Vbeta primers and 13 Jbeta primers. Clones were read by immunoSEQ multiplex PCR, and TCRdb kept only the in-frame ones, dropping some. This sample has some 110,000 clones, with approximately 83% found just once. Comments on this clone: Its antigen is not known.

Germline V gives CDR1 MGHDK, CDR2 SYGVNS. The V and J ends lost 6 bases and 2 bases respectively, with 13 bases between them. The CDR3 extends over 14 amino acids. Sequencing used PBMCs. This receptor was taken from a young man in good health and CMV-seronegative. The chain links TRBV25-1 to TRBJ1-1, with TRBD1 as a possible D gene (6 bases). For the CDR3, the DNA is TGTGCCAGCAGGGGGTGGACAGCAAACACTGAAGCTTTCTTT. Its translation: CASRGWTANTEAFF.